This T cell receptor (beta chain) was sequenced during a study of blood T cell repertoires in COVID-19. Assay: immunoSEQ multiplex PCR; the TCRdb copy retains only in-frame clones and omits some. The sample contains roughly 280,000 clones, about 88% of which appear only once. Grouping used clinical history reported by participants in a survey and questionnaire. Recovered participants had two consecutive negative NP/OP PCR tests, healthcare professional clearance, or symptom resolution. There are a few counts of this clone. V was cut by 3 bases and J by 2 bases, with 5 bases left in between. The CDR3 is 13 residues long.

Sequencing used PBMCs or T cells enriched from blood (not recorded which). The receptor was derived from a woman aged 45 to 65 who had recovered from COVID-19. The chain uses TRBV12-3 or TRBV12-4 and TRBJ1-5; D gene uncertain. The CDR3: CASSFQGNQPQHF. In DNA, the CDR3 is TGTGCCAGCAGTTTTCAGGGCAATCAGCCCCAGCATTTT.